This TCR beta chain was found in a study of T cells after posttransplantation cyclophosphamide. There are many counts of this clone. Its antigen is as yet unknown. Trimming stripped 1 base from V and 0 bases from J, with 7 bases between. Germline assignment: CDR1 SSHAT and CDR2 FNYEAQ (reference sequence). The CDR3 covers 15 residues. Generated by immunoSEQ multiplex PCR, the TCRdb table keeps only in-frame clones and is missing some. The profile covers about 25,000 clones, none occurring a single time. Regarding the study as a whole: Blood and skin or GI T cell repertoires showed limited TRB overlap. After PTCy, TRB diversity resembled that of CNI/methotrexate controls.

This chain uses TRBV7-7 with TRBJ2-1; D ambiguous. Sample: PBMCs. This receptor was obtained from a man aged 50 or older in good health, CMV-negative, and a related stem cell transplant donor. The CDR3 DNA reads as TGTGCCAGCAGCTTAGACTTGAACTCCTACAATGAGCAGTTCTTC. Translation: CASSLDLNSYNEQFF.